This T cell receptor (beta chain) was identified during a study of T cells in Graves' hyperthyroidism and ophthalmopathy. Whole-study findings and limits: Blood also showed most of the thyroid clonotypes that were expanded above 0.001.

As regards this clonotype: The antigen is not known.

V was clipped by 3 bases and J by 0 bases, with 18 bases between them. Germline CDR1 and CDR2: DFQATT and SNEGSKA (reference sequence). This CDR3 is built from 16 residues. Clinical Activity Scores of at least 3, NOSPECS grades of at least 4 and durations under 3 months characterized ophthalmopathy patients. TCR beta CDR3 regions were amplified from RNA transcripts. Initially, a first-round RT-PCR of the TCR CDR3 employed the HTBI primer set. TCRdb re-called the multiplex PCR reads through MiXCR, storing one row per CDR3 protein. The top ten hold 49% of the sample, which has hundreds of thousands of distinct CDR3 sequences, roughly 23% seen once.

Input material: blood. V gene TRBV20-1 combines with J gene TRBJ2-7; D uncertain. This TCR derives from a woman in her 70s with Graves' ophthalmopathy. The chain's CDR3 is CSARKGGSQNSYEQYF. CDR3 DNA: TGCAGTGCTAGGAAGGGTGGCTCACAGAACTCCTACGAGCAGTACTTC.